This T cell receptor beta chain emerged from a study of long-term antiretroviral therapy in people with HIV. The immunoSEQ assay was v3.0, run at survey level. Libraries were prepared by immunoSEQ multiplex PCR; TCRdb keeps only in-frame clonotypes and omits some of them. The table lists about 7,100 clones, under 85% of them singletons. United States facilities provided treatment to all participants with HIV. Study-level findings and limits: The study found that diversity rose after ART but stayed below transplant donor controls. Clonal populations expanded prior to ART predominated within the repertoire at all time points.

The germline CDR1 and CDR2 sequences are SGHDT and YYEEEE. Trimming stripped 4 bases from V and 8 bases from J, with 16 bases between. This CDR3 has 14 amino acids. Comments on this clone: The antigen remains unidentified.

The sample was unsorted PBMCs, taken 1.1 years after starting antiretroviral therapy. This chain uses TRBV5-6 with TRBJ1-5; TRBD1 might be the D (5 bases). The TCR was taken from a man aged 35 to 55 with HIV. The CDR3 loop reads CASSPWDQGEPQHF. For the CDR3, the DNA is TGTGCCAGCAGCCCCTGGGACCAAGGGGAGCCCCAGCATTTT.